Below, one T cell receptor (beta chain) is given with its context. Its antigen is as yet unknown. The data derive from a study of T-cell memory formation after mild COVID-19. Study summary: Most TCR clusters belonged to a single donor.

Study conclusions and caveats: Some SARS-CoV-2-responding clones were already detected in memory before infection. CM and EM subsets held most contracting CD4+ clones; EMRA held CD8+ ones.

5'RACE with constant-segment primers yielded barcoded, UMI-tagged TCR alpha and TCR beta cDNA libraries. TCRdb re-derived calls from the 5' RACE reads in MiXCR, one entry per CDR3 protein. The sample shows 560,000 or so distinct CDR3 sequences, 17% of them seen only once. The CDR3 spans 15 residues. The V gene end was trimmed by 2 bases and the J gene end by 2 bases; junction bases not matched to a gene: 1. Germline values: CDR1 LGHNA, CDR2 YSLEER. This receptor was taken from an adult woman who had mild COVID-19 (a few samples of this study predate the infection). Cell type and time point are not known. Sequenced sample: PBMCs or a T cell subset sorted from them (not recorded which). The chain is built from TRBV4-3 and TRBJ1-5; 9 positions match TRBD1. DNA of the CDR3: TGCGCCAGCAGCCAAAGACAGGGGGGCAATCAGCCCCAGCATTTT. It encodes CASSQRQGGNQPQHF.